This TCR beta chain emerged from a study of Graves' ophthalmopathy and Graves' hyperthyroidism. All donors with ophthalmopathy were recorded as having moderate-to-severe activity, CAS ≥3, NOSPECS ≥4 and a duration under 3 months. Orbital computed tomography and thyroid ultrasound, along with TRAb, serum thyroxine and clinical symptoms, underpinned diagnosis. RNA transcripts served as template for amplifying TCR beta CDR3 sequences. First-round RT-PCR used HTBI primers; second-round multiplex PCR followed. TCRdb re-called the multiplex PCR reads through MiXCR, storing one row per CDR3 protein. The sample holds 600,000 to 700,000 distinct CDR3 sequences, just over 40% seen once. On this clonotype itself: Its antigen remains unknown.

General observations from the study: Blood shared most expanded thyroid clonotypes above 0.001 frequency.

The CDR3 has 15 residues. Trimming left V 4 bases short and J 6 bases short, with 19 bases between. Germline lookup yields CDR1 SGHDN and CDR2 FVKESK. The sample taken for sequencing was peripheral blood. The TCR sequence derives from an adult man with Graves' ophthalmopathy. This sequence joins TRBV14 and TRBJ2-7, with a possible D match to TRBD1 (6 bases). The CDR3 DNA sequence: TGTGCCAGCAGCCGGAAAAGGGGGACGAAAAGCGAGCAGTACTTC. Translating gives CASSRKRGTKSEQYF.